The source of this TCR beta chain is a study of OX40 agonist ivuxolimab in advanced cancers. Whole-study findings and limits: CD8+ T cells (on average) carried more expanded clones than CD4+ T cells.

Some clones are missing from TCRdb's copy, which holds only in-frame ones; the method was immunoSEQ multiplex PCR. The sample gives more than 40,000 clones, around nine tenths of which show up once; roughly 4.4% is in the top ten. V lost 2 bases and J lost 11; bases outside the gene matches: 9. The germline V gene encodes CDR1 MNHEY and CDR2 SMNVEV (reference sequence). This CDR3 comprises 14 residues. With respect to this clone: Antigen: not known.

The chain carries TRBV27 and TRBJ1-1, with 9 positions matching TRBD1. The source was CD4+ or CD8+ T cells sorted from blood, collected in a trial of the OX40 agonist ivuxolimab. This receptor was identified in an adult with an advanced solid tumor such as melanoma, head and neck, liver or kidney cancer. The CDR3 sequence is CASSLSTGGLSAFF. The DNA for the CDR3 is TGTGCCAGCAGTTTAAGCACAGGGGGCCTTTCGGCTTTCTTT.